Presented here are 18 T cell receptor beta chains from one specimen sequenced in a study of blood T cells in healthy people across ages. Through a sample-barcoded 5' primer and a J-beta primer mix, a second PCR was run for roughly 7 to 11 cycles. MiXCR, run by TCRdb on the 5' RACE reads, gives a single entry per CDR3 protein. Found here are more than 600,000 distinct CDR3 sequences, 20% to 30% of them singletons; the top ten hold roughly a tenth. This sample was also put to use in a study of T cells of mothers and their children.

Source material: blood. The receptors come from a boy aged 5-17 years in good health.

Concerning this clonotype itself: Germline is not matched at one junction end, which may reflect a read error. The chain joins TRBV20-1 to TRBJ2-1, with D possibly TRBD2 on 5 matching bases. The CDR3 contains 14 residues. Germline assignment: CDR1 DFQATT and CDR2 SNEGSKA (reference sequence). The CDR3 spells CGAGLEGSRNEQFF. CDR3 bases: TGCGGTGCTGGCCTTGAGGGTTCGCGCAATGAGCAGTTCTTC.

CDR3 coding DNA: TGTGCCAGCAGCTCCTCTGGGGAGAGTAACTATGGCTACACCTTC. Its translation: CASSSSGESNYGYTF. The chain employs TRBV7-9 and TRBJ1-2, with D unresolved. The CDR3 contains 15 residues. The V end lost 4 bases, the J end lost 1 base, and 13 bases lay between the germline ends. CDR1 is SEHNR and CDR2 is FQNEAQ in the germline V gene (reference sequence).

On this clonotype: Mismatch with germline at one junction end may stem from a read error. This CDR3 is CASVLDINYGYTF. The CDR3 nucleotides read TGTGCTAGTGTTTTGGACATTAACTATGGCTACACCTTC. This chain connects TRBV12-5 to TRBJ1-2; perhaps TRBD1 as D (5 bases). The germline V gene has CDR1 LGHNT and CDR2 FRNRAP. The CDR3 contains 13 residues.

This chain uses TRBV6-5 with TRBJ2-2; 8 nucleotides line up with TRBD1. The CDR3 is 15 residues long. Germline CDR1 is MNHEY and CDR2 is SVGAGI. Trimming removed 7 bases from V and 5 bases from J; junction bases left unmatched: 9. CDR3: CASMLFQGATGELFF. The CDR3 DNA is TGTGCCAGCATGCTTTTCCAGGGGGCGACCGGGGAGCTGTTTTTT.

The chain couples TRBV7-9 to TRBJ2-1; 7 bases are a match to TRBD1. The junction had 7 bases not matched to a gene; V was cut back by 4 bases and J by 16 bases. The CDR3 extends over 11 amino acids. From germline, CDR1 is SEHNR and CDR2 FQNEAQ (reference sequence). This CDR3 is CASSSSGTAFF. CDR3 in DNA: TGTGCCAGCAGCTCTTCCGGGACAGCCTTCTTC. The whole variable domain, filled in from reference TRBV7-9 and TRBJ2-1, reads DTGVSQNPRHKITKRGQNVTFRCDPISEHNRLYWYRQTLGQGPEFLTYFQNEAQLEKSRLLSDRFSAERPKGSFSTLEIQRTEQGDSAMYLCASSSSGTAFFGPGTRLTVL.

The rearrangement joins TRBV10-3 to TRBJ2-2; D ambiguous. V gave up 11 bases and J gave up 1 base, with 5 bases separating them. The V gene's germline CDR1 is ENHRY and CDR2 SYGVKD. The CDR3 spans 11 residues. CDR3: CAVKNTGELFF. In DNA form, the CDR3 reads TGTGCCGTGAAGAACACCGGGGAGCTGTTTTTT.

The chain carries TRBV13 and TRBJ1-3, with D possibly TRBD1 on 6 matching bases. The length of the CDR3 is 14 residues. V was clipped by 2 bases and J by 7 bases, with 12 bases between them. Germline loops: CDR1 PRHDT, CDR2 FYEKMQ (reference sequence). CDR3 bases: TGTGCCAGCAGCTTAACAGGGAGGGCGAACACCATATATTTT. Amino acids: CASSLTGRANTIYF.

The rearrangement links TRBV28 to TRBJ2-5; D gene unclear. The J call may not be correct, given that the DNA end is closer to TRBJ2-7. The CDR3 is made up of 13 amino acids. Germline values: CDR1 MDHEN, CDR2 SYDVKM. CDR3: CASRNGVVHEQYF. The CDR3 DNA sequence: TGTGCCAGCAGGAACGGAGTTGTCCACGAGCAGTACTTC.

This clonotype has only a few counts. The rearrangement joins TRBV5-1 to TRBJ2-5; the match to TRBD1 covers 9 bases. This CDR3 is 16 amino acids long. CDR1 and CDR2 from the germline V gene are SGHRS and YFSETQ. The V and J ends lost 4 bases and 11 bases, in that order; junction bases with no gene match: 18. CDR3 DNA sequence: TGCGCCAGCAGCAACGGACAGGGGTCCTACTCCTATGAGCAGTACTTC. It specifies CASSNGQGSYSYEQYF.

J is TRBJ2-2 and V is TRBV24-1; unclear D gene. CDR1 is KGHDR, CDR2 SFDVKD, per germline. The ends were cut back, 8 bases at V and 0 bases at J, with 9 bases in the middle. The CDR3 is 14 amino acids. CDR3: CATNTRTNTGELFF. The DNA for the CDR3 is TGTGCCACCAATACTCGGACGAACACCGGGGAGCTGTTTTTT.

This clonotype was detected a few times. The chain has TRBV11-3 and TRBJ1-4; 8 bases line up with TRBD1. The trim removed 4 bases at V and 5 bases at J, leaving 3 bases unmatched. Germline-derived CDR1 and CDR2 are SGHNT and YENEEA. This CDR3 is 14 amino acids long. The CDR3 nucleotides are TGTGCCAGCAGCTCGGGACAGGAGAATGAAAAACTGTTTTTT. It translates to CASSSGQENEKLFF.

The rearrangement joins TRBV15 to TRBJ2-5; 9 bases align to TRBD1. V gave up 8 bases and J gave up 2 bases; unmatched junction bases: 9. The length of the CDR3 is 15 residues. CDR1 LNHNV and CDR2 YYDKDF come from the germline V gene (reference sequence). CDR3 nucleotides: TGTGCCACCGGCACGGGACAGGGATCACAAGAGACCCAGTACTTC. Translation: CATGTGQGSQETQYF.

The CDR3 loop reads CASSESTGKETQYF. Written as DNA, the CDR3 is TGTGCCAGCAGTGAATCGACAGGGAAAGAGACCCAGTACTTC. V and J are TRBV25-1 and TRBJ2-5; 7 bases line up with TRBD1. The V segment lost 1 base and the J segment 3 bases; nucleotides outside the gene matches: 2. Germline-derived CDR1 and CDR2 are MGHDK and SYGVNS. There are 14 residues in the CDR3.

V usage is TRBV20-1 and J usage is TRBJ2-1; the D gene is possibly TRBD2 (6 bases). Between the trimmed V and J ends, which lost 6 bases and 5 bases, there was a span of 14 bases. CDR1 DFQATT and CDR2 SNEGSKA come from the germline V gene (reference sequence). CDR3 length: 13 residues. CDR3 in amino acids: CSAHRDSHNEQFF. In nucleotides, the CDR3 is TGCAGTGCGCACCGGGACTCACACAATGAGCAGTTCTTC.

This chain uses TRBV20-1 with TRBJ2-7, with D unresolved. This CDR3 spans 14 amino acids. Trimming took off 0 bases at V and 0 bases at J, with 9 bases between the two ends. In germline, CDR1 is DFQATT, CDR2 SNEGSKA (reference sequence). CDR3 protein: CSARDQDGSYEQYF. In nucleotides, the CDR3 is TGCAGTGCTAGAGATCAGGACGGCTCCTACGAGCAGTACTTC.

There are a few counts of this clonotype. This chain uses TRBV3-1 with TRBJ2-5, with a tentative D call TRBD2 (5 bases). V was trimmed by 5 bases and J by 3 bases, leaving 19 bases between them. CDR3 length equals 16 residues. CDR1 and CDR2 (germline): LGHDT, YNNKEL (reference sequence). CDR3 sequence reads: CASSLPPREMEETQYF. The CDR3 nucleotides are TGTGCCAGCAGCTTACCACCGAGGGAGATGGAAGAGACCCAGTACTTC.

This CDR3 is CASSLQGTANSPLHF. The CDR3 DNA reads TGTGCCAGCAGCCTACAGGGAACGGCTAATTCACCCCTCCACTTT. The chain joins TRBV14 to TRBJ1-6, with D perhaps matching TRBD1 (6 bases). Deletions cut 4 bases from V and 6 bases from J, with 13 bases between. Germline V lookup: CDR1 SGHDN, CDR2 FVKESK. This CDR3 contains 15 residues.

In this sample, this clonotype turned up a few times. The chain has TRBV29-1 and TRBJ2-1; D not certain. Germline CDR1 and CDR2: SQVTM and ANQGSEA. The CDR3 loop spans 13 amino acids. Trimming left V 5 bases short and J 0 bases short, with 8 bases between. The CDR3 nucleotides are TGCAGCGTTATAGTCAGCTCCTACAATGAGCAGTTCTTC. It specifies CSVIVSSYNEQFF.